The entry below describes one T cell receptor (beta chain). This sample was included in a study of blood T cell repertoires in COVID-19. Generated by immunoSEQ multiplex PCR, the TCRdb table keeps only in-frame clones and is missing some. The sample includes about 100,000 clones, around four fifths of them seen just once. The V and J ends lost 4 bases and 4 bases, in that order; junction bases with no gene match: 8. The CDR3 consists of 15 residues. The germline V gene encodes CDR1 WNHNN and CDR2 SYGVQD (reference sequence). This sequence originates from a man between 45 and 60 years old with active or convalescent COVID-19. J is TRBJ2-5 and V is TRBV10-1; 8 positions agree with TRBD1. What was sequenced was peripheral blood. The DNA of the CDR3 is TGCGCCAGCAGTGGAGGGGGACAGGCAGGAGAGACCCAGTACTTC. Amino acid sequence: CASSGGGQAGETQYF.